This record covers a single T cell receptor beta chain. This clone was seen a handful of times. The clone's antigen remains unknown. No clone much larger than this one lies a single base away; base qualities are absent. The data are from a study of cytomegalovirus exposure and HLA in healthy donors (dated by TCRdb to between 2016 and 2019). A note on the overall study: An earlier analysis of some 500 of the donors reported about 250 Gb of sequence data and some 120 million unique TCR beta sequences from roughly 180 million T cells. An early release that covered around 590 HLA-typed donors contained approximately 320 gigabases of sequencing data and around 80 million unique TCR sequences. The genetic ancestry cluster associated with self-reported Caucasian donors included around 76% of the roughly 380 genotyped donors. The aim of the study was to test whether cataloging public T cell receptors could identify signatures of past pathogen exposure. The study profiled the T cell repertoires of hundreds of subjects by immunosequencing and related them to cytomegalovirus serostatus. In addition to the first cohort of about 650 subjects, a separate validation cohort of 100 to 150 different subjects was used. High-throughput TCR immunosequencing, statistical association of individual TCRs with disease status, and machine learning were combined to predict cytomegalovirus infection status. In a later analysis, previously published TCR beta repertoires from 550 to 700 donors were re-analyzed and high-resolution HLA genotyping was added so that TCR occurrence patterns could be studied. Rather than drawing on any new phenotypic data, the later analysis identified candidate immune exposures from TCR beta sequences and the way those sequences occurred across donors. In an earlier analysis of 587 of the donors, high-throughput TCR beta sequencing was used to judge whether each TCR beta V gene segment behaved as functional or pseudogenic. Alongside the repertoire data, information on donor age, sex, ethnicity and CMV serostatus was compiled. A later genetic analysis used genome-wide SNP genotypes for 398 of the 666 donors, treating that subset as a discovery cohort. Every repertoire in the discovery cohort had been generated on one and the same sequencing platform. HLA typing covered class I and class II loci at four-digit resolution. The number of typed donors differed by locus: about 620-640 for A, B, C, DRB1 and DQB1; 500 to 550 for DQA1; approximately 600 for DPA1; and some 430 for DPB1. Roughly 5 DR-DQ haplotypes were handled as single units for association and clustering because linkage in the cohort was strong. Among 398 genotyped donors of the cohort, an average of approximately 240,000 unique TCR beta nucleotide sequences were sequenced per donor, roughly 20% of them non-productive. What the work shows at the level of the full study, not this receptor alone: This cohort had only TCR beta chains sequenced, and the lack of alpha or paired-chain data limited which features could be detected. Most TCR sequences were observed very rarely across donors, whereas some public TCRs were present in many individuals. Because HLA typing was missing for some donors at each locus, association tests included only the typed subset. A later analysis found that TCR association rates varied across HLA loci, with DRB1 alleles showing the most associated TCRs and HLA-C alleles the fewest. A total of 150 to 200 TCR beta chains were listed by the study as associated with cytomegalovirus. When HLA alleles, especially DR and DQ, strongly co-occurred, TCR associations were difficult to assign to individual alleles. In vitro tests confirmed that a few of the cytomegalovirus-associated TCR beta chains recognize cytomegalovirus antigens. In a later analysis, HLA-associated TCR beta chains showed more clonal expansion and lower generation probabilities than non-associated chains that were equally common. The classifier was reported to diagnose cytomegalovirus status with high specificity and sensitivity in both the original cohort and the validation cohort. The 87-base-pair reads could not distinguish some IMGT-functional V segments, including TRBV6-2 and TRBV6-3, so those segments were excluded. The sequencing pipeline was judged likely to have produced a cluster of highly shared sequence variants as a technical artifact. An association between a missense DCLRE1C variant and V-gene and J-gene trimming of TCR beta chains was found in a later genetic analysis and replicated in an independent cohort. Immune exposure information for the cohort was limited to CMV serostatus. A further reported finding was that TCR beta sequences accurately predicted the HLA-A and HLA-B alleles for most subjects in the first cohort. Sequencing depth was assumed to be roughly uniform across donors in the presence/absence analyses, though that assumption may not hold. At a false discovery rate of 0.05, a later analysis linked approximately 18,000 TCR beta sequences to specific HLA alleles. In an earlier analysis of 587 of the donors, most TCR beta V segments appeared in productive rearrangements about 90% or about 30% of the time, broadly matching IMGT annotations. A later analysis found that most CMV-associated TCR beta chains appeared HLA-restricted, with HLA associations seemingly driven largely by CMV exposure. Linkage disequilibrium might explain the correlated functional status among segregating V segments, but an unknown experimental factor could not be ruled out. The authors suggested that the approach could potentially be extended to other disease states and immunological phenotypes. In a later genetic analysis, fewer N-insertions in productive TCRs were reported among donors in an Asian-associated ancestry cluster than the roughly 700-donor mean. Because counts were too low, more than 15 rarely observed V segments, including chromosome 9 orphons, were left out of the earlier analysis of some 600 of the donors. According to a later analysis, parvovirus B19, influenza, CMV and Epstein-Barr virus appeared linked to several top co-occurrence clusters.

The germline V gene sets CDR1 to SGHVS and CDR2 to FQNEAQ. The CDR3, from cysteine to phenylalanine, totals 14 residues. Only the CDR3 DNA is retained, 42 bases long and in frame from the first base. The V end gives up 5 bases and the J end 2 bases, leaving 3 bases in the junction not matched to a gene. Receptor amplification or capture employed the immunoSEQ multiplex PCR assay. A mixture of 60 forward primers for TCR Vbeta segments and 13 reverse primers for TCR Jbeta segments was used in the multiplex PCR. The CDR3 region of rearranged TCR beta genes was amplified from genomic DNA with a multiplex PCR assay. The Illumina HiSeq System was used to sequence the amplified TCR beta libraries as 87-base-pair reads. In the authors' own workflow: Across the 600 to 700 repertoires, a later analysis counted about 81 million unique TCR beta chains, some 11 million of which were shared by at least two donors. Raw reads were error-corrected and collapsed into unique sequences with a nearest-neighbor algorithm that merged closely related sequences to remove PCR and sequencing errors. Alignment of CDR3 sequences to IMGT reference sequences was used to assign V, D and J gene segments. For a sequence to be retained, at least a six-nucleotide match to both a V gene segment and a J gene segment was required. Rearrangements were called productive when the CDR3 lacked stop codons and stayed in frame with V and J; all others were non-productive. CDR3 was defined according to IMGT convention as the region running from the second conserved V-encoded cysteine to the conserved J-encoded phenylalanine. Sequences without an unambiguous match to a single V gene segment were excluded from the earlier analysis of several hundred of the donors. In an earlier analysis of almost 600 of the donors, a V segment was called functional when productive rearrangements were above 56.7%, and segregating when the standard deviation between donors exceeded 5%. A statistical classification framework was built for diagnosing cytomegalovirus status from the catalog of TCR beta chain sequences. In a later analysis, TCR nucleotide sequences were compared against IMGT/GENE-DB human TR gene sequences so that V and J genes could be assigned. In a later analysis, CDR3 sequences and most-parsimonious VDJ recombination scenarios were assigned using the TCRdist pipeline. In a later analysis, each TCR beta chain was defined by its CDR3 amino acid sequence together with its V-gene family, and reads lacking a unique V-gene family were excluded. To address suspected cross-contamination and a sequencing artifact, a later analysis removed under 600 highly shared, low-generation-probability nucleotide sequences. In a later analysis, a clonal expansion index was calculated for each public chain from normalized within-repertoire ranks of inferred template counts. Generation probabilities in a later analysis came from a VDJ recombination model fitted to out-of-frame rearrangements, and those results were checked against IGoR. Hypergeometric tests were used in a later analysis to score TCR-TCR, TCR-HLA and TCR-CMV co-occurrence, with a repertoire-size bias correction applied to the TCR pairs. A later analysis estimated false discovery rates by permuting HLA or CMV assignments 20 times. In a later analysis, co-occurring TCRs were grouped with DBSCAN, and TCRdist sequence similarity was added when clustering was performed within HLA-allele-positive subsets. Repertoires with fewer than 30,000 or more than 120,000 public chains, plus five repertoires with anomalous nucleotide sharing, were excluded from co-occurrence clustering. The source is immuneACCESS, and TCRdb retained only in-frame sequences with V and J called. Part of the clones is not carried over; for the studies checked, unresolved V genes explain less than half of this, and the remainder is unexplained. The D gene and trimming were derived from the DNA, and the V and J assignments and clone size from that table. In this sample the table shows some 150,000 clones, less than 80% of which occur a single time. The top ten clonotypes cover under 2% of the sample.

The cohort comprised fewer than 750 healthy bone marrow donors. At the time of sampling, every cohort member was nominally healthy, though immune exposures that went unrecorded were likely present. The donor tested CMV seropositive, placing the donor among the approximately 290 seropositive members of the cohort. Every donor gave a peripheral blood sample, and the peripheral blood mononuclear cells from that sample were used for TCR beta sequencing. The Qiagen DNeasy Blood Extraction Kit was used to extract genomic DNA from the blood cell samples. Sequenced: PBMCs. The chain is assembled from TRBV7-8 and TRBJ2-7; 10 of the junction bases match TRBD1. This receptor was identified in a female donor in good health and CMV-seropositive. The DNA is TGTGCCAGCAGCCGGGACAGGGGAGCCTACGAGCAGTACTTC. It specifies CASSRDRGAYEQYF.